These 7 T cell receptor beta chains originate from one sample sequenced in a study of neoadjuvant nivolumab and ipilimumab in lung cancer. Clones were sequenced by immunoSEQ multiplex PCR, and TCRdb holds only the in-frame ones, with some missing. The sample lists fewer than 20,000 clones, under 80% seen once, with roughly 7% in the top ten. Sequencing used tumor tissue, obtained after neoadjuvant nivolumab, alone or with ipilimumab, at or shortly before surgery. The source of these receptors is an adult with non-small cell lung cancer.

In this sample, this clone turned up a few times. The rearrangement joins TRBV5-5 to TRBJ1-2; D is ambiguous. The CDR3 spans 14 residues. Looked up from germline, CDR1 is SGHKS and CDR2 is YYEKEE (reference sequence). V was cut by 2 bases and J by 4 bases, with 12 bases left in between. CDR3 loop: CASSLGLEPYGYTF. The CDR3 bases are TGTGCCAGCAGCTTAGGATTAGAGCCCTATGGCTACACCTTC.

This chain joins TRBV5-1 and TRBJ2-7; no firm D call. The germline V and J ends were trimmed by 4 bases and 0 bases, with 8 bases remaining between them. Per the germline V gene, CDR1 is SGHRS and CDR2 is YFSETQ. The CDR3 loop spans 13 amino acids. The chain's CDR3 is CASSVDGSYEQYF. The CDR3 DNA reads as TGCGCCAGCAGCGTTGACGGCTCCTACGAGCAGTACTTC.

V is TRBV6-1 and J is TRBJ2-1; TRBD2 matches 11 bases. Germline CDR1 reads MNHNS; CDR2 reads SASEGT. The CDR3 totals 15 residues. With V trimmed by 5 bases and J by 10 bases, 10 bases remained unmatched. This CDR3 is CASSLAGGLSGEQFF. The DNA of the CDR3 is TGTGCCAGCAGTTTAGCGGGAGGGCTTTCTGGGGAGCAGTTCTTC.

In this sample, this clone turned up a few times. The chain joins TRBV5-1 to TRBJ2-7, with 8 bases aligning to TRBD2. The CDR3 runs 20 residues. Germline V gene data show CDR1 as SGHRS and CDR2 as YFSETQ. Trimming cost V 0 bases and J 4 bases; bases outside gene matches: 21. CDR3 residues: CASSLDAWLAGPRGPYEQYF. The CDR3 region has the DNA TGCGCCAGCAGCTTGGACGCATGGCTAGCGGGCCCCAGAGGGCCTTACGAGCAGTACTTC.

The chain is built from TRBV30 and TRBJ2-7; maybe TRBD1 (6 bases). CDR1 is GTSNPN and CDR2 is SVGIG in the germline V gene (reference sequence). Trimming removed 0 bases at V and 3 bases at J, with 9 bases between. CDR3 size: 13 residues. The CDR3 loop is CAWSVEQGYEQYF. DNA for the CDR3: TGTGCCTGGAGTGTCGAACAGGGCTACGAGCAGTACTTC.

The CDR3 region is CASSPHRQGARNEQFF. The CDR3 region has the DNA TGTGCCAGCAGTCCCCACCGACAGGGGGCTAGGAATGAGCAGTTCTTC. The rearrangement links TRBV28 to TRBJ2-1, with TRBD1 matching over 10 bases. The germline gives CDR1 MDHEN, CDR2 SYDVKM. This CDR3 region has 16 residues. V was pared by 5 bases and J by 7 bases, with 11 bases of the junction left unmatched.

The chain uses TRBV6-1 and TRBJ1-1; tentatively, D is TRBD1 (6 bases). The CDR3 consists of 13 residues. The germline V and J ends were trimmed by 2 bases and 10 bases, with 14 bases remaining between them. In germline, CDR1 is MNHNS, CDR2 SASEGT. The CDR3 region is CASSERGTDRAFF. In DNA form, the CDR3 reads TGTGCCAGCAGTGAAAGGGGGACGGACAGAGCTTTCTTT.